The 20 T cell receptor beta chains below come from one sample, sequenced in a study of regulatory T cells in long-lasting Graves disease. Noted time point: persistent/refractory GD, antithyroid drugs over 5 years with positive TRAb. PBMC RNA served as the TCR library source. Construction of TCR beta libraries relied on iRepertoire HTBI primers and on Arm-PCR targeting CDR3 regions. MiXCR, run by TCRdb on the multiplex PCR reads, gives a single entry per CDR3 protein. Of some 340,000 distinct CDR3 sequences detected, roughly 24% appear once; the ten largest clones hold approximately 30%. Source: peripheral blood mononuclear cells (PBMCs), taken when the disease was refractory, from a patient treated with antithyroid drugs. These TCRs come from a woman in her 40s with Graves disease.

In this sample, this clonotype turned up many times. This sequence joins TRBV20-1 and TRBJ2-7, with TRBD2 identical over 11 bases. This CDR3 spans 16 amino acids. With V trimmed by 5 bases and J by 4 bases, 13 bases remained unmatched. Germline V CDR1 and CDR2: DFQATT, SNEGSKA (reference sequence). The CDR3 nucleotides read TGCAGTGCTCACCAACCCGGGGTAGCGGGAGGGTACGAGCAGTACTTC. Amino acid sequence: CSAHQPGVAGGYEQYF.

The sample holds many counts of this clonotype. The V gene is TRBV6-5, the J gene TRBJ2-7, with D unclear. V dropped 4 bases and J dropped 7 bases, with 8 bases sitting between them. This CDR3 spans 11 amino acids. Germline V gene data show CDR1 as MNHEY and CDR2 as SVGAGI. The chain's CDR3 is CASSSSFEQYF. DNA for the CDR3: TGTGCCAGCAGTTCAAGCTTTGAGCAGTACTTC.

This clonotype came up many times. The chain couples TRBV2 to TRBJ2-4; no reliable D call. Between the trimmed V and J ends, which lost 8 bases and 1 base, there was a span of 12 bases. The germline gives CDR1 SNHLY, CDR2 FYNNEI. The CDR3 runs to 14 residues. CDR3 region: CASFQTEAKNIQYF. CDR3 nucleotides: TGTGCCAGCTTCCAGACGGAGGCCAAAAACATTCAGTACTTC.

This clonotype was seen at least ten times. The CDR3 DNA reads TGTGCCACCAGTGATGCGGGGTACGCTGAAGCTTTCTTT. Translated, it gives CATSDAGYAEAFF. This chain joins TRBV24-1 and TRBJ1-1; D unclear. The CDR3 loop spans 13 amino acids. Deletions cut 3 bases from V and 6 bases from J, with 10 bases between. The germline V gene has CDR1 KGHDR and CDR2 SFDVKD.

This clonotype was counted many times. The rearrangement uses TRBV25-1 and TRBJ1-1; no firm D call. CDR1 is MGHDK and CDR2 is SYGVNS in the germline V gene. Trimming pared 4 bases from V and 0 bases from J, leaving 12 bases between. This CDR3 comprises 15 residues. The CDR3 sequence: CASSGQTSMNTEAFF. The DNA of the CDR3 is TGTGCCAGCAGTGGGCAAACCTCCATGAACACTGAAGCTTTCTTT.

This clonotype was seen ten or more times. This rearrangement joins TRBV6-2 or TRBV6-3 to TRBJ2-5; unclear D gene. The CDR3 is 15 residues long. The ends were cut back, 2 bases at V and 2 bases at J, with 12 bases in the middle. CDR1 is MNHEY and CDR2 is SVGEGT in the germline V gene. DNA for the CDR3: TGTGCCAGCAGTTACCTCGGTACTATTCAAGAGACCCAGTACTTC. It is translated as CASSYLGTIQETQYF.

This clonotype was detected only a few times. The rearrangement uses TRBV20-1 and TRBJ1-1, with no clear D. This CDR3 has 17 amino acids. V was cut by 4 bases and J by 1 base, with 22 bases left in between. The germline CDR1 and CDR2 sequences are DFQATT and SNEGSKA (reference sequence). The CDR3 sequence is CSAMPVGLGRRNTEAFF. CDR3 nucleotides: TGCAGTGCTATGCCCGTTGGGCTTGGGAGAAGGAACACTGAAGCTTTCTTT.

This clonotype was counted only a few times. The chain joins TRBV5-1 to TRBJ2-7, with 8 bases lining up with TRBD1. The CDR3 is 16 amino acids. V lost 5 bases and J lost 1; bases outside the gene matches: 11. Germline CDR1 reads SGHRS; CDR2 reads YFSETQ. CDR3 nucleotide sequence: TGCGCCAGCAGGGCGGGGACAGGAGGACTTTCCTACGAGCAGTACTTC. Amino acid sequence: CASRAGTGGLSYEQYF.

The chain employs TRBV28 and TRBJ2-1; D may correspond to TRBD1 or TRBD2 (5 bases each). The CDR3 runs to 14 residues. V lost 6 bases and J lost 5, with 14 bases in between. CDR1 is MDHEN and CDR2 is SYDVKM in the germline V gene. This CDR3 is CASSLRGANNEQFF. CDR3 in DNA: TGTGCCAGCAGCCTAAGGGGAGCAAACAATGAGCAGTTCTTC.

Ten or more counts support this clonotype. The chain carries TRBV6-5 and TRBJ1-5; D gene uncertain. V was clipped by 0 bases and J by 0 bases, with 6 bases between them. CDR1 is MNHEY, CDR2 SVGAGI, per germline. The length of the CDR3 is 15 residues. The CDR3 sequence: CASSYSSHSNQPQHF. In DNA, the CDR3 is TGTGCCAGCAGTTACTCGAGCCATAGCAATCAGCCCCAGCATTTT.

This chain connects TRBV6-5 to TRBJ2-7, with D maybe TRBD2 (6 bases). The V gene lost 4 bases and the J gene lost 4 bases, with 14 bases spanning the gap. The length of the CDR3 is 14 residues. From germline, CDR1 is MNHEY and CDR2 SVGAGI. The CDR3 spells CASSWSGVGYEQYF. CDR3 bases: TGTGCCAGCAGTTGGTCGGGAGTGGGGTACGAGCAGTACTTC.

The V and J genes are TRBV27 and TRBJ1-5, with TRBD1 as a possible D gene (5 bases). Germline V gene lookup returns CDR1 MNHEY and CDR2 SMNVEV (reference sequence). The V gene lost 4 bases and the J gene lost 2 bases, with 9 bases spanning the gap. This CDR3 comprises 14 residues. The CDR3 is CASSSGSGNQPQHF. CDR3 nucleotide sequence: TGTGCCAGCAGTTCAGGGTCGGGCAATCAGCCCCAGCATTTT.

On this clonotype itself: This may come from a read error, since a much larger clone is one base off. This sequence joins TRBV10-3 and TRBJ2-7, with 9 bases identical to TRBD1. The V gene end was trimmed by 5 bases and the J gene end by 3 bases; junction bases not matched to a gene: 2. The CDR3 length is 13 residues. Germline-derived CDR1 and CDR2 are ENHRY and SYGVKD. The CDR3 nucleotides read TGTGCCATCAGTCCGGGACAGGGCTACGAGCAGTACTTC. This codes for CAISPGQGYEQYF.

This clonotype appeared a single time. A much larger clone differs from this one at a single base, so this may be a read error. This chain connects TRBV2 to TRBJ2-1; D call uncertain. V was pared by 7 bases and J by 8 bases, with 6 bases between. The CDR3 runs 10 residues. CDR1 is SNHLY, CDR2 FYNNEI, per germline. The CDR3 loop reads CASMSDEQFF. The CDR3, as DNA: TGTGCCAGCATGAGCGATGAGCAGTTCTTC.

This clonotype has a handful of counts. The rearrangement uses TRBV6-5 and TRBJ1-1, with no clear D. Trimming pared 2 bases from V and 2 bases from J, leaving 9 bases between. CDR3 length: 14 residues. Looked up from germline, CDR1 is MNHEY and CDR2 is SVGAGI. The CDR3 region is CASSYIGLNTEAFF. The DNA for the CDR3 is TGTGCCAGCAGTTACATTGGGCTTAACACTGAAGCTTTCTTT.

The V and J genes are TRBV11-2 and TRBJ2-1; 11 bases fit TRBD2. J gave up 8 bases and V 1 base, and 1 base lay outside the gene matches. Germline lookup yields CDR1 SGHAT and CDR2 FQNNGV. The CDR3 is 14 amino acids. CDR3 residues: CASSLGLAGYEQFF. The CDR3 DNA reads TGTGCCAGCAGCTTAGGACTAGCGGGATATGAGCAGTTCTTC. Together with reference TRBV11-2 and TRBJ2-1, the CDR3 gives the full variable domain: EAGVAQSPRYKIIEKRQSVAFWCNPISGHATLYWYQQILGQGPKLLIQFQNNGVVDDSQLPKDRFSAERLKGVDSTLKIQPAKLEDSAVYLCASSLGLAGYEQFFGPGTRLTVL.

This clonotype has ten or more counts. This chain uses TRBV14 with TRBJ2-7; tentatively, D is TRBD1 or TRBD2 (5 bases each). The V end was cut by 1 base, the J end by 4 bases, with 23 bases between. This CDR3 region has 18 residues. Germline assignment: CDR1 SGHDN and CDR2 FVKESK. CDR3 sequence reads: CASSQVLPGRPLRYEQYF. The CDR3 region has the DNA TGTGCCAGCAGCCAAGTTCTCCCGGGACGGCCACTCAGGTACGAGCAGTACTTC.

This clonotype has at least ten counts. The chain couples TRBV29-1 to TRBJ2-2; D is unresolved. This CDR3 contains 12 residues. Trimming left V 7 bases short and J 1 base short, with 7 bases between. The germline V gene encodes CDR1 SQVTM and CDR2 ANQGSEA. This CDR3 is CSAAQNTGELFF. In nucleotides, the CDR3 is TGCAGCGCGGCCCAGAACACCGGGGAGCTGTTTTTT.

This chain links TRBV2 with TRBJ2-3; 7 bases match TRBD2. CDR3 length: 19 amino acids. From germline, CDR1 is SNHLY and CDR2 FYNNEI. The J segment lost 0 bases and the V segment lost 5 bases, leaving 17 bases of the junction unmatched. CDR3 in DNA: TGTGCCAGCAGTCTACTTGAGGGGCAAAATAGCGGGAGCACAGATACGCAGTATTTT. Encoded protein: CASSLLEGQNSGSTDTQYF.

This clonotype showed up just a few times. The CDR3 loop reads CASIQVYEQYF. As DNA, the CDR3 is TGCGCCAGCATCCAGGTTTACGAGCAGTACTTC. The rearrangement uses TRBV10-1 and TRBJ2-7; D not resolved. CDR3 length equals 11 residues. The ends were cut back, 7 bases at V and 4 bases at J, with 8 bases in the middle. Germline lookup yields CDR1 WNHNN and CDR2 SYGVQD (reference sequence).